This TCR beta chain was sequenced during a study of technical replicates of blood from several donors. The CDR3 sequence is 12 residues long. With 0 bases removed from V and 5 bases from J, the gap between germline ends came to 6 bases. CDR1 is SGHRS, CDR2 YFSETQ, per germline. Some clones are missing from TCRdb's copy, which holds only in-frame ones; the method was immunoSEQ multiplex PCR. Here the sample spans around 58,000 clones, approximately 87% being singletons. The sample comprised PBMCs. The chain uses TRBV5-1 and TRBJ2-7; D perhaps matches TRBD1 (5 bases). The TCR comes from a human donor in good health. Some clones in this sample may be carry-over from other donors' samples. DNA for the CDR3: TGCGCCAGCAGCTTGGGGGGCCACGAGCAGTACTTC. Amino acid sequence: CASSLGGHEQYF.